Presented here are 15 T cell receptor beta chains from one specimen sequenced in a study of T cell responses to AZD1222 COVID-19 vaccine. Some clones are missing from TCRdb's copy, which holds only in-frame ones; the method was immunoSEQ multiplex PCR. Of some 150,000 clones in the sample, approximately 89% were seen once. Sample: peripheral blood, taken 28 days after the second AZD1222 dose. The receptor set was obtained from an adult who received the AZD1222 COVID-19 vaccine.

This rearrangement joins TRBV9 to TRBJ1-5, with D possibly being TRBD1 (5 bases). V lost 4 bases, J lost 2 bases, and 19 bases lay in between. Looked up from germline, CDR1 is SGDLS and CDR2 is YYNGEE. This CDR3 spans 17 amino acids. The CDR3 nucleotides read TGTGCCAGCAGCATCCATCAAGGGGCGGGAGGCAATCAGCCCCAGCATTTT. It is translated as CASSIHQGAGGNQPQHF.

The chain carries TRBV29-1 and TRBJ2-3; 9 nucleotides align to TRBD2. Trimming removed 5 bases from V and 1 base from J; junction bases left unmatched: 4. The V gene's germline CDR1 is SQVTM and CDR2 ANQGSEA. The CDR3 totals 14 residues. The CDR3 sequence: CSVTQREGTDTQYF. The CDR3 region has the DNA TGCAGCGTTACTCAGCGGGAGGGCACAGATACGCAGTATTTT.

The chain links TRBV27 to TRBJ2-1, with 8 positions matching TRBD2. The CDR3 has 16 residues. After removal of 1 base from V and 2 bases from J, the junction contained 4 bases not matched to a gene. Looked up from germline, CDR1 is MNHEY and CDR2 is SMNVEV (reference sequence). CDR3 DNA: TGTGCCAGCAGTTTATACAGTAGCGGGACCTACAATGAGCAGTTCTTC. This translates into CASSLYSSGTYNEQFF.

The V and J genes are TRBV9 and TRBJ2-1; D possibly corresponds to TRBD2 (7 bases). The CDR3 length is 18 residues. Germline V gene data show CDR1 as SGDLS and CDR2 as YYNGEE. The V end lost 4 bases, the J end lost 4 bases, and 24 bases lay between the germline ends. The CDR3: CASSPRGGDPGFYNEQFF. The CDR3 bases are TGTGCCAGCAGCCCTAGGGGGGGAGACCCCGGATTTTACAATGAGCAGTTCTTC.

CDR3 bases: TGTGCCAGCAGTTTTGTGGGATCGGAAGCTTTCTTT. This sequence encodes CASSFVGSEAFF. The chain carries TRBV12-3 or TRBV12-4 and TRBJ1-1; D unresolved. The CDR3 runs 12 residues. Trimming removed 3 bases from V and 8 bases from J, with 10 bases in between.

V is TRBV27 and J is TRBJ2-7; possible D gene TRBD1, 6 bases. The V and J ends lost 4 bases and 2 bases respectively, with 12 bases between them. Per germline, CDR1 MNHEY and CDR2 SMNVEV (reference sequence). The CDR3 covers 14 residues. CDR3: CASSSIRDTYEQYF. For the CDR3, the DNA is TGTGCCAGCAGTTCCATCCGGGACACCTACGAGCAGTACTTC.

The chain couples TRBV19 to TRBJ1-1, with D unclear. V lost 9 bases to trimming and J lost 0 bases, with 5 bases between them. Germline V lookup: CDR1 LNHDA, CDR2 SQIVND (reference sequence). This CDR3 is built from 11 residues. CDR3 in amino acids: CASGVNTEAFF. The CDR3 DNA reads TGTGCCAGCGGGGTGAACACTGAAGCTTTCTTT.

This clone has just one count. The rearrangement joins TRBV30 to TRBJ2-1; the D gene is possibly TRBD2 (5 bases). Trimming pared 0 bases from V and 4 bases from J, leaving 13 bases between. Germline CDR1 GTSNPN, CDR2 SVGIG (reference sequence). The CDR3 loop spans 15 amino acids. The CDR3 protein is CAWSVSGHLYNEQFF. The CDR3 nucleotides read TGTGCCTGGAGTGTAAGCGGCCATCTATACAATGAGCAGTTCTTC. Together with reference TRBV30 and TRBJ2-1, the CDR3 gives the full variable domain: SQTIHQWPATLVQPVGSPLSLECTVEGTSNPNLYWYRQAAGRGLQLLFYSVGIGQISSEVPQNLSASRPQDRQFILSSKKLLLSDSGFYLCAWSVSGHLYNEQFFGPGTRLTVL.

This sequence joins TRBV7-3 and TRBJ2-1, with no clear D. The V gene's germline CDR1 is SGHTA and CDR2 FQGTGA. The V end lost 0 bases, the J end lost 6 bases, and 6 bases lay between the germline ends. The CDR3 is 13 amino acids. Written as DNA, the CDR3 is TGTGCCAGCAGCTTAACTTATGGCAATGAGCAGTTCTTC. It is translated as CASSLTYGNEQFF.

This chain joins TRBV6-5 and TRBJ1-2, with unresolved D. The CDR3 consists of 13 residues. Germline CDR1 MNHEY, CDR2 SVGAGI. V was clipped by 5 bases and J by 9 bases, with 16 bases between them. CDR3 in amino acids: CASSPRVGGRYTF. In DNA, the CDR3 is TGTGCCAGCAGTCCCCGCGTGGGAGGACGCTACACCTTC.

There are a few counts of this clone. V usage is TRBV6-5 and J usage is TRBJ1-2; 7 positions match TRBD1. Germline V gives CDR1 MNHEY, CDR2 SVGAGI. V lost 8 bases to trimming and J lost 3 bases; unmatched junction nucleotides: 9. This CDR3 comprises 14 residues. The chain's CDR3 is CASHARGKYYGYTF. The CDR3 DNA sequence: TGTGCCAGCCACGCCAGGGGGAAGTACTATGGCTACACCTTC.

The chain links TRBV29-1 to TRBJ2-4; a weak D match, TRBD2 (6 bases). Germline values: CDR1 SQVTM, CDR2 ANQGSEA. V lost 1 base to trimming and J lost 8 bases, with 12 bases between them. The CDR3 runs 13 residues. In DNA form, the CDR3 reads TGCAGCGTTGAAGGACCGTCGGGGGACATTCAGTACTTC. Translating gives CSVEGPSGDIQYF. The variable domain in full, completed from reference TRBV29-1 and TRBJ2-4, reads SAVISQKPSRDICQRGTSLTIQCQVDSQVTMMFWYRQQPGQSLTLIATANQGSEATYESGFVIDKFPISRPNLTFSTLTVSNMSPEDSSIYLCSVEGPSGDIQYFGAGTRLSVL.

The CDR3 is CASSEVGSSNEQFF. Written as DNA, the CDR3 is TGTGCCAGCAGTGAAGTGGGTAGCAGCAATGAGCAGTTCTTC. The rearrangement links TRBV2 to TRBJ2-1; D unresolved. The V end was cut by 1 base, the J end by 6 bases, with 10 bases between. Germline V gene lookup returns CDR1 SNHLY and CDR2 FYNNEI. The CDR3 runs to 14 residues. Complete variable domain (other parts from reference TRBV2 and TRBJ2-1): EPEVTQTPSHQVTQMGQEVILRCVPISNHLYFYWYRQILGQKVEFLVSFYNNEISEKSEIFDDQFSVERPDGSNFTLKIRSTKLEDSAMYFCASSEVGSSNEQFFGPGTRLTVL.

V is TRBV7-9 and J is TRBJ2-4, with D possibly being TRBD1 (6 bases). Germline CDR1 and CDR2: SEHNR and FQNEAQ (reference sequence). The CDR3 sequence is 12 residues long. V lost 3 bases to trimming and J lost 6 bases, with 6 bases between them. CDR3 in amino acids: CASSLDRNIQYF. The DNA for the CDR3 is TGTGCCAGCAGCTTGGACAGAAACATTCAGTACTTC.

The chain employs TRBV5-4 and TRBJ2-3; D perhaps matches TRBD1 (6 bases). CDR1 is SGHNT and CDR2 is YYREEE in the germline V gene (reference sequence). The CDR3 has 15 residues. V lost 0 bases to trimming and J lost 0 bases, with 8 bases between them. CDR3 residues: CASSLEGGSTDTQYF. CDR3 sequence (DNA): TGTGCCAGCAGCTTGGAAGGGGGAAGCACAGATACGCAGTATTTT.